These 8 T cell receptor beta chains were sequenced from one sample in a study of long-term antiretroviral therapy in people with HIV. This was the immunoSEQ v3.0 assay at survey level. Assay used: immunoSEQ multiplex PCR; TCRdb lists only in-frame clones, some missing. The sample gives under 35,000 clones, 96% of which show up once; 2% to 3% is in the top ten. This specimen consisted of unsorted PBMCs, obtained 6.6 years after starting antiretroviral therapy. The receptors derive from a man younger than 40 with HIV.

V usage is TRBV19 and J usage is TRBJ1-1; D gene ambiguous. CDR1 and CDR2 from the germline V gene are LNHDA and SQIVND (reference sequence). The germline V and J ends were trimmed by 6 bases and 3 bases, with 11 bases remaining between them. CDR3 length: 13 residues. CDR3 amino acids: CASSLGLHTEAFF. DNA for the CDR3: TGTGCCAGTAGCCTTGGACTGCACACTGAAGCTTTCTTT.

This chain joins TRBV15 and TRBJ2-7; D ambiguous. CDR3 size: 15 residues. Germline CDR1 is LNHNV and CDR2 is YYDKDF (reference sequence). V shed 0 bases and J shed 7 bases, with 16 bases lying between them. This CDR3 reads CATSRDFRIAGEQYF. The CDR3 nucleotides are TGTGCCACCAGCAGAGATTTTAGAATAGCAGGTGAGCAGTACTTC. The whole variable domain, filled in from reference TRBV15 and TRBJ2-7, reads DAMVIQNPRYQVTQFGKPVTLSCSQTLNHNVMYWYQQKSSQAPKLLFHYYDKDFNNEADTPDNFQSRRPNTSFCFLDIRSPGLGDTAMYLCATSRDFRIAGEQYFGPGTRLTVT.

The chain joins TRBV9 to TRBJ2-2, with D tentatively TRBD1 (6 bases). CDR1 is SGDLS, CDR2 YYNGEE, per germline. V was pared by 2 bases and J by 6 bases, with 23 bases between. The CDR3 loop spans 18 amino acids. CDR3 bases: TGTGCCAGCAGCGTTAACCTCGGACACAGGGAAACGGCCGGGGAGCTGTTTTTT. This gives the protein CASSVNLGHRETAGELFF.

A word on this clone: One end of the junction fails to match germline, which may point to a read error. The chain combines TRBV27 with TRBJ2-7, with 9 positions matching TRBD2. The germline V gene has CDR1 MNHEY and CDR2 SMNVEV (reference sequence). CDR3 length: 14 residues. The CDR3 DNA sequence: TGTGCCAGCAGTCTATCGGGCCTAGCGGGGAAGTGGGACTTC. This codes for CASSLSGLAGKWDF.

In its sample, this clone was seen once. The chain joins TRBV9 to TRBJ2-1, with 11 bases fitting TRBD2. CDR1 SGDLS and CDR2 YYNGEE come from the germline V gene. The CDR3 is 15 amino acids. The V gene end was trimmed by 0 bases and the J gene end by 9 bases; junction bases not matched to a gene: 5. CDR3 region: CASSVAVLAGAEQFF. DNA for the CDR3: TGTGCCAGCAGCGTAGCGGTACTAGCGGGAGCTGAGCAGTTCTTC.

This clone was observed a single time. The chain links TRBV6-1 to TRBJ2-4; the D is unclear. This CDR3 comprises 14 residues. Germline V gene data show CDR1 as MNHNS and CDR2 as SASEGT. V lost 7 bases to trimming and J lost 2 bases, with 12 bases between them. The CDR3 DNA reads TGTGCCAGCACGGATCCGCTACCCAAAAACATTCAGTACTTC. This gives the protein CASTDPLPKNIQYF.

The chain uses TRBV13 and TRBJ1-2; TRBD1 matches 8 bases. The CDR3 runs to 14 residues. Per the germline V gene, CDR1 is PRHDT and CDR2 is FYEKMQ (reference sequence). The J segment lost 4 bases and the V segment lost 5 bases, leaving 6 bases of the junction unmatched. CDR3 protein: CASSPWTGTYGYTF. In nucleotides, the CDR3 is TGTGCCAGCAGCCCATGGACAGGGACCTATGGCTACACCTTC. The variable domain in full, completed from reference TRBV13 and TRBJ1-2, reads AAGVIQSPRHLIKEKRETATLKCYPIPRHDTVYWYQQGPGQDPQFLISFYEKMQSDKGSIPDRFSAQQFSDYHSELNMSSLELGDSALYFCASSPWTGTYGYTFGSGTRLTVV.

The chain carries TRBV7-3 and TRBJ2-3; no reliable D call. CDR1 SGHTA and CDR2 FQGTGA come from the germline V gene. CDR3 length: 13 amino acids. V was cut by 1 base and J by 2 bases, with 4 bases left in between. The CDR3 loop is CASSLSPTDTQYF. CDR3 in DNA: TGTGCCAGCAGCTTAAGCCCCACAGATACGCAGTATTTT. The full variable domain, with the rest looked up from reference TRBV7-3 and TRBJ2-3, is GAGVSQTPSNKVTEKGKYVELRCDPISGHTALYWYRQSLGQGPEFLIYFQGTGAADDSGLPNDRFFAVRPEGSVSTLKIQRTERGDSAVYLCASSLSPTDTQYFGPGTRLTVL.